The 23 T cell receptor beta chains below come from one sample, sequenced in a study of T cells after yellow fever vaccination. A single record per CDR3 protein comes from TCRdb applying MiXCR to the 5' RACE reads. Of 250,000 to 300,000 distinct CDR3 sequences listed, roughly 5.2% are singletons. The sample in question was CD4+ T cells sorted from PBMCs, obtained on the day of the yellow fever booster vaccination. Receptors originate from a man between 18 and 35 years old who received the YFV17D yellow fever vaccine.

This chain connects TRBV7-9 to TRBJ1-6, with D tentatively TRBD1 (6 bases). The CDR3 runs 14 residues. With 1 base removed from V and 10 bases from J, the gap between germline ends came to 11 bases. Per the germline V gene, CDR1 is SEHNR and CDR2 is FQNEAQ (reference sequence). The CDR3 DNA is TGTGCCAGCAGCTTAGACCTCAGGGGATCACCCCTCCACTTT. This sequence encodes CASSLDLRGSPLHF.

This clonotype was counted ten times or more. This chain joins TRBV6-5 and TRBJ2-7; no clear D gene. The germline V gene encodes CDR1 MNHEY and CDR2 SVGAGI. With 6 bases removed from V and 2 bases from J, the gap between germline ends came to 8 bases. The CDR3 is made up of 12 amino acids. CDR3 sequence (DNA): TGTGCCAGCAGAAGCCGGGCCTACGAGCAGTACTTC. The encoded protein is CASRSRAYEQYF.

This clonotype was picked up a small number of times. CDR3 sequence: CASSRVEGELFF. The CDR3 nucleotides are TGTGCCAGCTCGCGGGTCGAGGGGGAGCTGTTTTTT. The chain recombines TRBV27 with TRBJ2-2; D is possibly TRBD2 (5 bases). CDR1 MNHEY and CDR2 SMNVEV come from the germline V gene (reference sequence). V was pared by 8 bases and J by 8 bases, with 12 bases between. This CDR3 has 12 residues.

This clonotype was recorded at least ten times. The CDR3 here is CASRETSGGTDTQYF. The CDR3, as DNA: TGCGCCAGCCGAGAGACTAGCGGGGGCACAGATACGCAGTATTTT. The chain uses TRBV5-1 and TRBJ2-3, with 11 bases aligning to TRBD2. The V and J ends lost 7 bases and 1 base, in that order; junction bases with no gene match: 5. The length of the CDR3 is 15 residues. Per the germline V gene, CDR1 is SGHRS and CDR2 is YFSETQ.

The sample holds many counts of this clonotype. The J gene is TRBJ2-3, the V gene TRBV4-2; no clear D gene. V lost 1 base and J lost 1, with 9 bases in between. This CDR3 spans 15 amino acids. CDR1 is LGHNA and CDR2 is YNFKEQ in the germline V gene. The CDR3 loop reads CASSQGPSRTDTQYF. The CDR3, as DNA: TGTGCCAGCAGCCAAGGCCCCTCACGCACAGATACGCAGTATTTT.

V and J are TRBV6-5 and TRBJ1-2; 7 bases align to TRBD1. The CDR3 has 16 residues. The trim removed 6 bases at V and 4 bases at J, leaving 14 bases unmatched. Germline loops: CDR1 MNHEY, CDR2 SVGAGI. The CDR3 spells CASRTGQAPRGYGYTF. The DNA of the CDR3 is TGTGCCAGCAGGACCGGACAGGCCCCGCGAGGCTATGGCTACACCTTC.

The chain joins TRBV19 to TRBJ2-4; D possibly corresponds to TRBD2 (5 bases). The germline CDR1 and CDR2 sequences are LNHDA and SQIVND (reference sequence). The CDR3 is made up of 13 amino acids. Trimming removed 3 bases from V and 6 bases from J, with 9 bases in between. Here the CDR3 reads CASSIGDLNIQYF. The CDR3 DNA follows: TGTGCCAGTAGTATCGGGGATTTAAACATTCAGTACTTC.

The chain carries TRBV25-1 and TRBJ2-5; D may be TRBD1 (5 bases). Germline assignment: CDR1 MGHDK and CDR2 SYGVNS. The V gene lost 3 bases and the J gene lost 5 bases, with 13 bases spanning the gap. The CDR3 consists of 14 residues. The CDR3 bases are TGTGCCAGCAGTGACCAGGGCACTGGCGAGACCCAGTACTTC. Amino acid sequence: CASSDQGTGETQYF.

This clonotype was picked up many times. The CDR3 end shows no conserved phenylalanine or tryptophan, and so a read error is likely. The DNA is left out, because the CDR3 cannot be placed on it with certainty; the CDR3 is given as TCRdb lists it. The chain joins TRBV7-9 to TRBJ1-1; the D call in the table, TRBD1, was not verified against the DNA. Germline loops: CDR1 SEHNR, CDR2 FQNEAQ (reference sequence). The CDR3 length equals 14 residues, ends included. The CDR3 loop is CASSLAPGQGPLIV.

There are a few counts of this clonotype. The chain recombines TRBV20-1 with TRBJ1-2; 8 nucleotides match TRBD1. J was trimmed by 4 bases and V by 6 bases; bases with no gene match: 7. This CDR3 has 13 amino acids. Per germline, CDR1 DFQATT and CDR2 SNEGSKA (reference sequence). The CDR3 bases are TGCAGTGCCCACCCGACAGGGGCCTATGGCTACACCTTC. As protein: CSAHPTGAYGYTF.

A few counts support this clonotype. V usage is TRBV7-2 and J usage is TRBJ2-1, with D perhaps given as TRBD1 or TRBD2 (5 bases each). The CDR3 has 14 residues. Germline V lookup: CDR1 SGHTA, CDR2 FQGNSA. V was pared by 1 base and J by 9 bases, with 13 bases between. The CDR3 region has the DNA TGTGCCAGCAGCTTAGAACACTCCGGGGCTGAGCAGTTCTTC. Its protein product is CASSLEHSGAEQFF.

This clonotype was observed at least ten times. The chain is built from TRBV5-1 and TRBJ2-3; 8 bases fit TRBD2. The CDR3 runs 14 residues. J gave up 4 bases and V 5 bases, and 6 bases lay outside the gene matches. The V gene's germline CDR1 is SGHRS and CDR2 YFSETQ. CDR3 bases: TGCGCCAGCAGGAGCGGGGGCGTCCCAGATACGCAGTATTTT. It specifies CASRSGGVPDTQYF.

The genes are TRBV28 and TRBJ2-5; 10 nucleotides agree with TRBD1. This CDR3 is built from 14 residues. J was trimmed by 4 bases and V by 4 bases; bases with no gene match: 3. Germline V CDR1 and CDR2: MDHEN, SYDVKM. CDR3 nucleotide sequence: TGTGCCAGCAGTTCGGGACAGGGGCCAGAGACCCAGTACTTC. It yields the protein CASSSGQGPETQYF.

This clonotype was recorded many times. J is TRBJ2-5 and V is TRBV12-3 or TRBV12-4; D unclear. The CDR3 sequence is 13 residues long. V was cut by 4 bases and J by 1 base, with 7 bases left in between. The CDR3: CASSWGLQETQYF. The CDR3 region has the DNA TGTGCCAGCAGTTGGGGTCTCCAAGAGACCCAGTACTTC.

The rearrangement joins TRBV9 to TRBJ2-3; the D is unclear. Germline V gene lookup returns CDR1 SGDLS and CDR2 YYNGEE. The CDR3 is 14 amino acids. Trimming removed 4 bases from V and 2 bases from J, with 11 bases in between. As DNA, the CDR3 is TGTGCCAGCAGCCTTGGAATCGACACAGATACGCAGTATTTT. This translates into CASSLGIDTDTQYF.

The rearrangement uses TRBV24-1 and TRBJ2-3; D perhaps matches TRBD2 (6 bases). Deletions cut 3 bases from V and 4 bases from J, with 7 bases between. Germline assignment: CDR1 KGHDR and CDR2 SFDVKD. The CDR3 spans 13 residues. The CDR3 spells CATSDPGADTQYF. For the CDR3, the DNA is TGTGCCACCAGTGATCCGGGGGCAGATACGCAGTATTTT.

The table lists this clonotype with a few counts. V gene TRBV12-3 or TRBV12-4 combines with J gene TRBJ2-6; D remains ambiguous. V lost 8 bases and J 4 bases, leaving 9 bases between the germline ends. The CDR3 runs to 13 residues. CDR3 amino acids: CASFRRGANVLTF. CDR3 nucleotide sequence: TGTGCCAGCTTCCGGCGGGGGGCCAACGTCCTGACTTTC.

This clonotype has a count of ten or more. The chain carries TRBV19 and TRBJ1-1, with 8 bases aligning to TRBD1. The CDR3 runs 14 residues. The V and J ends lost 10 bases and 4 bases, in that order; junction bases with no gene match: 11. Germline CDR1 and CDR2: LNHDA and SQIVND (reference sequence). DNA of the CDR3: TGTGCCACAATATGGACAGGGAGATTCACTGAAGCTTTCTTT. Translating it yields CATIWTGRFTEAFF. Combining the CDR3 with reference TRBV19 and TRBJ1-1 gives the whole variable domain DGGITQSPKYLFRKEGQNVTLSCEQNLNHDAMYWYRQDPGQGLRLIYYSQIVNDFQKGDIAEGYSVSREKKESFPLTVTSAQKNPTAFYLCATIWTGRFTEAFFGQGTRLTVV.

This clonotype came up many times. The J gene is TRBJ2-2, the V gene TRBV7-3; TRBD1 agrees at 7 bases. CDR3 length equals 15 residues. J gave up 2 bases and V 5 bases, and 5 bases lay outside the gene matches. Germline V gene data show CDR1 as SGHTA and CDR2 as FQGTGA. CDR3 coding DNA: TGTGCCAGCAGCCGCGACAGGGAAAACACCGGGGAGCTGTTTTTT. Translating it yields CASSRDRENTGELFF.

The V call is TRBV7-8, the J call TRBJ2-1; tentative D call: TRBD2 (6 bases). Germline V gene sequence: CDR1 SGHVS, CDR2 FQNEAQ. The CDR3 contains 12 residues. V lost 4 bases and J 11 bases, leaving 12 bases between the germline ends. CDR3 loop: CASSSGVFQQFF. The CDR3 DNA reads TGTGCCAGCAGCTCGGGAGTGTTTCAGCAGTTCTTC.

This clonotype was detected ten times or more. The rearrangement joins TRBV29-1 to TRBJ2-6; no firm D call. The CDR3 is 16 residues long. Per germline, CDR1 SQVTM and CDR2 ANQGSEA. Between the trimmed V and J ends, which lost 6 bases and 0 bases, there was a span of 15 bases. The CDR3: CSVERRSNSGANVLTF. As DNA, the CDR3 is TGCAGCGTCGAACGAAGGAGTAACTCTGGGGCCAACGTCCTGACTTTC. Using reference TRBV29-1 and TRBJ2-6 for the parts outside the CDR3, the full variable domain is SAVISQKPSRDICQRGTSLTIQCQVDSQVTMMFWYRQQPGQSLTLIATANQGSEATYESGFVIDKFPISRPNLTFSTLTVSNMSPEDSSIYLCSVERRSNSGANVLTFGAGSRLTVL.

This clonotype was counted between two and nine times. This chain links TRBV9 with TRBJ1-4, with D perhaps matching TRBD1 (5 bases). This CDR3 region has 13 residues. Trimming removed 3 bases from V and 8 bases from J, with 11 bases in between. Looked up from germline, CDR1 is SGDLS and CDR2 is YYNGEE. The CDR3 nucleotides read TGTGCCAGCAGCGCCGGGACCGGAGAAAAACTGTTTTTT. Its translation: CASSAGTGEKLFF.

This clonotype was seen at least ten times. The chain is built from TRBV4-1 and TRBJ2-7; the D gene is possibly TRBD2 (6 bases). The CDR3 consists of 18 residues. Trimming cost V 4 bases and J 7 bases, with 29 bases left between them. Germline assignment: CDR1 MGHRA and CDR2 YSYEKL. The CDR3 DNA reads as TGCGCCAGCAGCCTACGTCGGGACTGGTGGGACCAAGATCGAGAGCAGTACGTC. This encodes CASSLRRDWWDQDREQYV.